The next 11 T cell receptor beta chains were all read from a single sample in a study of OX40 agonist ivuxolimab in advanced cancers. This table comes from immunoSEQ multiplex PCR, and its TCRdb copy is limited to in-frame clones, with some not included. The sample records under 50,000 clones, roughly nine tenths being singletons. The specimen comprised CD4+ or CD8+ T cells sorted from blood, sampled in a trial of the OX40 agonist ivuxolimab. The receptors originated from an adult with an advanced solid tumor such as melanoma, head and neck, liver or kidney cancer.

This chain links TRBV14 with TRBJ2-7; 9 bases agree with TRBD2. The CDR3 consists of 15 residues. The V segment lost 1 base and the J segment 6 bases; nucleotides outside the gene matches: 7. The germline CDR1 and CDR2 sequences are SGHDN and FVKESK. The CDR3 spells CASSQVVAGVGEQYF. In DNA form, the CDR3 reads TGTGCCAGCAGCCAAGTCGTAGCGGGAGTAGGCGAGCAGTACTTC.

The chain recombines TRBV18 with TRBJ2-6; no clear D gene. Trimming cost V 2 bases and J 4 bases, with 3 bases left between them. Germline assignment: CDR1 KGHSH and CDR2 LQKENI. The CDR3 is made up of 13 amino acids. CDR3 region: CASSPDGANVLTF. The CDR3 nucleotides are TGTGCCAGCTCACCAGACGGGGCCAACGTCCTGACTTTC.

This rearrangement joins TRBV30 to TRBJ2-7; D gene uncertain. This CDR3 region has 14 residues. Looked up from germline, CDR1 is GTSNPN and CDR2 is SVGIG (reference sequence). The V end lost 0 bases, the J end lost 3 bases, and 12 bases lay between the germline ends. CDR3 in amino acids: CAWSVSRSYYEQYF. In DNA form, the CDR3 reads TGTGCCTGGAGTGTATCCCGCAGCTACTACGAGCAGTACTTC. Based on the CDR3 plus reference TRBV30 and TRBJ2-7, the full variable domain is SQTIHQWPATLVQPVGSPLSLECTVEGTSNPNLYWYRQAAGRGLQLLFYSVGIGQISSEVPQNLSASRPQDRQFILSSKKLLLSDSGFYLCAWSVSRSYYEQYFGPGTRLTVT.

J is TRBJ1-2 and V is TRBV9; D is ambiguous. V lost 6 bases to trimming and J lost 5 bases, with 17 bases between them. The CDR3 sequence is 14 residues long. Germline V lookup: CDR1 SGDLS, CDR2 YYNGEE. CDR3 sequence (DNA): TGTGCCAGCACTGGTGGAGGTCAGACTTATGGCTACACCTTC. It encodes CASTGGGQTYGYTF.

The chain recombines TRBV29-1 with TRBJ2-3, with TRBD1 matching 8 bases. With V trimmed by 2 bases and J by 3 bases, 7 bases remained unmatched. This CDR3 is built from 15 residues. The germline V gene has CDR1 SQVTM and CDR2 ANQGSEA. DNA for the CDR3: TGCAGCGTTGAATTGCCGGGACAGGAGACAGATACGCAGTATTTT. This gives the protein CSVELPGQETDTQYF.

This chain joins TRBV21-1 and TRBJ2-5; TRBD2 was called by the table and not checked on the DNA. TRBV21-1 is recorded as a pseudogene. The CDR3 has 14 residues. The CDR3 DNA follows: TGTGCCAGCAGCATGGGACTAGCGGAAGAGACCCAGTACTTC. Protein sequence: CASSMGLAEETQYF.

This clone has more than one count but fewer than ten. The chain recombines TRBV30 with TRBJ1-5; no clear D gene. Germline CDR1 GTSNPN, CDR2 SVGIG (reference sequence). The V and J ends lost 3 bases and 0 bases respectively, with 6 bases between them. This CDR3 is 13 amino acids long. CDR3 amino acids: CAWRNDSNQPQHF. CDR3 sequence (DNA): TGTGCCTGGAGGAACGATAGCAATCAGCCCCAGCATTTT.

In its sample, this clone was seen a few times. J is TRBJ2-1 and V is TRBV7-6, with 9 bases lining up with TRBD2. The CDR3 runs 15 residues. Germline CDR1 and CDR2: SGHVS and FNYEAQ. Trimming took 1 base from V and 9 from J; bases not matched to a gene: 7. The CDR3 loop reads CASSLGYGSGSEQFF. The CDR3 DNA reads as TGTGCCAGCAGCTTAGGGTATGGTAGCGGGAGTGAGCAGTTCTTC.

The DNA for the CDR3 is TGCGCCAGCAGTGGCTCCAGTCGGGGGAAGGCTGAAGCTTTCTTT. It encodes CASSGSSRGKAEAFF. V and J are TRBV10-1 and TRBJ1-1, with D perhaps TRBD1 (5 bases). The ends were cut back, 4 bases at V and 6 bases at J, with 18 bases in the middle. The CDR3 loop spans 15 amino acids. The germline V gene encodes CDR1 WNHNN and CDR2 SYGVQD (reference sequence).

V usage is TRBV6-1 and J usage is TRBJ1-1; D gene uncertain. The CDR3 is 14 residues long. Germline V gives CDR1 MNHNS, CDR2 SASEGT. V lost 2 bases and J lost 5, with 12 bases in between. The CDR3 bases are TGTGCCAGCAGTGAAACCCTGTGGGGTACTGAAGCTTTCTTT. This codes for CASSETLWGTEAFF.

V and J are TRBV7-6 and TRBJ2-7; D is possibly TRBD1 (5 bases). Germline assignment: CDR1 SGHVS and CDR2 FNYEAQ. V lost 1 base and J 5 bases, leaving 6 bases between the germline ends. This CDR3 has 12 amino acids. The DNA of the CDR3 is TGTGCCAGCAGCTTAGAAGGGGACGAGCAGTACTTC. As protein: CASSLEGDEQYF. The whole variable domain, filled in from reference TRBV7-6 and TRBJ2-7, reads GAGVSQSPRYKVTKRGQDVALRCDPISGHVSLYWYRQALGQGPEFLTYFNYEAQQDKSGLPNDRFSAERPEGSISTLTIQRTEQRDSAMYRCASSLEGDEQYFGPGTRLTVT.